This TCR beta chain was retrieved from a study of T cell repertoires in cytomegalovirus infection. In the study overall: In public TCR beta signatures, there were indications of both CMV infection and matching HLA type.

Findings and caveats of the study: Using cumulative public TCR beta family frequency, the authors identified those who carried CMV together with the relevant HLA. What dominated the ex vivo response were HLA-C-restricted CMV-specific TCR beta clonotypes.

Note on this clonotype: Its cognate antigen is unknown.

The CDR3 contains 14 residues. V was cut by 10 bases and J by 2 bases, with 15 bases left in between. Germline assignment: CDR1 SNHLY and CDR2 FYNNEI. Each CDR3 protein gets one entry after TCRdb re-called the reads with MiXCR. Among 550,000 to 850,000 distinct CDR3 sequences listed, around 32% were seen once. The V and J genes are TRBV2 and TRBJ1-5; the D is unclear. Source: cultured PBMCs, taken from culture after CMV antigen stimulation. The receptor was derived from a human donor in good health (CMV status not recorded). Some clones in this sample may be carry-over from other donors' samples. The CDR3 DNA sequence: TGTGCCACCCGGAGGATCGGGGGCAATCAGCCCCAGCATTTT. This sequence encodes CATRRIGGNQPQHF.